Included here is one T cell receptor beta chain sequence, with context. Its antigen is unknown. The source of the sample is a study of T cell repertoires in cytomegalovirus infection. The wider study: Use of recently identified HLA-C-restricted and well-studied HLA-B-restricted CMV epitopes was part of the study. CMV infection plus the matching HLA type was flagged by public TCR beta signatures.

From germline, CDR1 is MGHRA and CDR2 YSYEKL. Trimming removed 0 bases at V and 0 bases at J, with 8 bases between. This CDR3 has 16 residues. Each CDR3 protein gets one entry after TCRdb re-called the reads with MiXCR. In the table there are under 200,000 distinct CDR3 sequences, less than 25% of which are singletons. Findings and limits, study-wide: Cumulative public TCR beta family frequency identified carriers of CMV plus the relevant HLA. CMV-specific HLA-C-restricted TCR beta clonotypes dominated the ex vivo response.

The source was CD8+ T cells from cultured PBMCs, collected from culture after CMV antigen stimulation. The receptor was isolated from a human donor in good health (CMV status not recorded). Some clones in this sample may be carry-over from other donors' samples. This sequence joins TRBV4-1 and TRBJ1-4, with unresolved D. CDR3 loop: CASSQDHRSTNEKLFF. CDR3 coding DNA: TGCGCCAGCAGCCAAGATCACAGATCAACTAATGAAAAACTGTTTTTT.